The source of this TCR beta chain is a study of T cell responses to AZD1222 COVID-19 vaccine. This clone was seen a single time. The ends were cut back, 1 base at V and 0 bases at J, with 4 bases in the middle. Germline values: CDR1 LNHNV, CDR2 YYDKDF (reference sequence). The CDR3 covers 15 residues. Clones were read by immunoSEQ multiplex PCR, and TCRdb kept only the in-frame ones, dropping some. The data hold about 110,000 clones, with about 80% observed a single time. The TCR originated in an adult in good health. The chain combines TRBV15 with TRBJ2-6; D unresolved. Specimen: peripheral blood, collected on day 0 of AZD1222 vaccination. The CDR3 DNA reads TGTGCCACCAGCAGAGCGGGCTCTGGGGCCAACGTCCTGACTTTC. Its protein is CATSRAGSGANVLTF.